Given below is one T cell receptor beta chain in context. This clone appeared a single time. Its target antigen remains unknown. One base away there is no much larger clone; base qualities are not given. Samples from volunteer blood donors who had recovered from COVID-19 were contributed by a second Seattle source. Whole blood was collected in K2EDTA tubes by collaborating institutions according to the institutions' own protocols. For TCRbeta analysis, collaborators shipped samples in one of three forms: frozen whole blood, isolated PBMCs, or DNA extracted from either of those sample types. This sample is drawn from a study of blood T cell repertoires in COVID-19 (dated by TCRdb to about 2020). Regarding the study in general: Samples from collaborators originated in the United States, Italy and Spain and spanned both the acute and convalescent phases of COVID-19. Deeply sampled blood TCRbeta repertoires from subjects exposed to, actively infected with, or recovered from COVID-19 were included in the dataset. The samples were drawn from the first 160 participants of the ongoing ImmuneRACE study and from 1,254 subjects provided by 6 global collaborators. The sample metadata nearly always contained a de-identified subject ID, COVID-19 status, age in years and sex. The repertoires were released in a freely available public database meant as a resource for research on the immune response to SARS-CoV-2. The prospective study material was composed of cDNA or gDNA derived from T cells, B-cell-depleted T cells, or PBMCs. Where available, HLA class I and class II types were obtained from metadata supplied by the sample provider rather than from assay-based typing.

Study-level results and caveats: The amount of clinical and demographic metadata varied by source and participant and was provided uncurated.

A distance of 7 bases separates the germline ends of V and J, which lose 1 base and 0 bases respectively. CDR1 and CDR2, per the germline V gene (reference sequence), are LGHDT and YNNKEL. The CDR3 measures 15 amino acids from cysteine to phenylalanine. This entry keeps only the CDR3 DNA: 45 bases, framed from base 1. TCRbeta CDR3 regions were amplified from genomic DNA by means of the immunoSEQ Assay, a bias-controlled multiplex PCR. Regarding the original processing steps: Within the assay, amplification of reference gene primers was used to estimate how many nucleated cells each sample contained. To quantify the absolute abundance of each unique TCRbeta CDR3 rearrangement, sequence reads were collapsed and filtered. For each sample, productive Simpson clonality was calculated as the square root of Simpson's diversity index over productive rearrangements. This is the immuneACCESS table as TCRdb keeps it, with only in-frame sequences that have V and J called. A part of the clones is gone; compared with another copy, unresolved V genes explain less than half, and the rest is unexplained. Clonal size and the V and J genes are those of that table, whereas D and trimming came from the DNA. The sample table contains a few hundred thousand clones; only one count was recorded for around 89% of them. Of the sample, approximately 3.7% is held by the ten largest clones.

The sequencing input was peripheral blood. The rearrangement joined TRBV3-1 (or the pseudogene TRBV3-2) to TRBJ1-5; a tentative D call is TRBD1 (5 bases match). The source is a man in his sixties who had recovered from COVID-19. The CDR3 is CASSQGQLSNQPQHF. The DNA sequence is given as TGTGCCAGCAGCCAAGGACAGCTTAGCAATCAGCCCCAGCATTTT.